This record concerns one T cell receptor (beta chain) sequence. What this receptor recognizes is not known. No base quality values were provided; no much bigger clone lies one nucleotide off. CDR1 and CDR2, per the germline V gene (reference sequence), are GTSNPN and SVGIG. The CDR3, cysteine through phenylalanine, is 14 amino acids long. Of all the DNA, just the CDR3 is kept, 42 bases in frame from base 1. Cut back by 4 bases and 3 bases, the V and J ends lie 16 bases apart. The data stem from a study of blood T cell repertoires in COVID-19 (dated by TCRdb to between 2020 and 2021). A note on the overall study: Collaborator samples came from the United States, Italy and Spain and covered acute and convalescent phases of COVID-19. Where available, HLA class I and class II types were taken from metadata supplied by the sample provider and were not determined by assay-based typing. The prospective study material was composed of cDNA or gDNA derived from T cells, B-cell-depleted T cells, or PBMCs. Samples came from the ongoing ImmuneRACE study (first 160 participants) plus 1,254 subjects from 6 global collaborators. Subjects who had been exposed to COVID-19, were actively infected with it, or had recovered from it provided the deeply sampled blood TCRbeta repertoires that made up the dataset. Sample metadata almost always included a de-identified subject ID, COVID-19 status, age in years and sex. The repertoires were released in a freely available public database intended as a resource for research on the immune response to SARS-CoV-2. Overall study outcomes, separate from this receptor: The amount of clinical and demographic metadata varied by source and participant and was provided uncurated.

Collaborating institutions collected whole blood in K2EDTA tubes following their own protocols. For TCRbeta analysis, collaborators shipped samples as frozen whole blood, isolated PBMCs, or DNA extracted from either of those sample types. The immunoSEQ Assay, a bias-controlled multiplex PCR, was used to amplify TCRbeta CDR3 regions from genomic DNA. The source study handled its data this way. Within the assay, amplification of reference gene primers was used to estimate how many nucleated cells each sample contained. To quantify the absolute abundance of each unique TCRbeta CDR3 rearrangement, sequence reads were collapsed and filtered. Productive Simpson clonality was computed per sample as the square root of Simpson's diversity index over productive rearrangements. TCRdb took this table from immuneACCESS and kept in-frame rearrangements with V and J called. Such tables lack part of the clones; where checked against another copy, unresolved V genes explain under half of the gap, and the rest is unexplained. The V and J calls and the clone size are those of that table, but D and trimming were determined from the DNA. Here the sample has roughly 26,000 clones; roughly 84% occur a single time. The top ten constitute around a third of the sample.

The rearrangement joined TRBV30 to TRBJ2-7; a confident D gene designation cannot be given. The TCR was taken from a human donor in a cohort sampled during active COVID-19. Sequenced material: peripheral blood. The DNA sequence is given as TGTGCCTGGACCCGCCTAGTAGGTTTCTACGAGCAGTACTTC. This gives the protein CAWTRLVGFYEQYF.